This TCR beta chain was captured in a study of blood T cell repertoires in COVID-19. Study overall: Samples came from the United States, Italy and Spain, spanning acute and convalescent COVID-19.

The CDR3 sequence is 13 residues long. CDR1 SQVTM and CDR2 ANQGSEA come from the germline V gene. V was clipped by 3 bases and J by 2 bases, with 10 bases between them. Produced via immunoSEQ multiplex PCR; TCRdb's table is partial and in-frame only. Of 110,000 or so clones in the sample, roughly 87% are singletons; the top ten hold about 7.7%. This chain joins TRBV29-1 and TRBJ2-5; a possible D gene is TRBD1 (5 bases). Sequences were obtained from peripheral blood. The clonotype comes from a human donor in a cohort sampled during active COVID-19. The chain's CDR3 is CSVEGQKQETQYF. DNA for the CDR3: TGCAGCGTTGAGGGGCAGAAACAAGAGACCCAGTACTTC.